These T cell receptor beta chains were read from a single sample in a study of blood T cell repertoires in COVID-19. Generated by immunoSEQ multiplex PCR, the TCRdb table keeps only in-frame clones and is missing some. The top ten clones hold around 10% of a sample with approximately 320,000 clones, roughly 91% of them seen once. The sequenced material came from peripheral blood. The receptors were sampled from a woman in her 30s with COVID-19, enrolled during active disease. Each CDR3 is given with its conserved first and last residue. Fields, in order: clone size, V gene, J gene, D gene, CDR3 DNA, CDR3 protein. A D gene is named only where the DNA matches it firmly. Only some rows state a clone size, as once, few, many or a class for expanded clones.

>NA|TRBV19|TRBJ1-3|NA
TGTGCCAGTAGTACGACCGGGACACCCTCTGGAAACACCATATATTTT
CASSTTGTPSGNTIYF
>NA|TRBV19|TRBJ2-2|TRBD2
TGTGCCAGTAGGTCCCTGAGGCTAGCGGGGGGAGGTTCCGACACCGGGGAGCTGTTTTTT
CASRSLRLAGGGSDTGELFF
>NA|TRBV19|TRBJ2-2|NA
TGTGCCAGTGACTACGGGGGTACCGGGGAGCTGTTTTTT
CASDYGGTGELFF
>NA|TRBV12-3/TRBV12-4|TRBJ1-1|NA
TGTGCCAGCAGTTTAAGCCGTGTATCTGAAGCTTTCTTT
CASSLSRVSEAFF
>once|TRBV5-1|TRBJ2-7|TRBD2
TGCGCCAGCAGCCAACGAGAAGAAGCGGGGAGCCCCTACGAGCAGTACTTC
CASSQREEAGSPYEQYF
>NA|TRBV30|TRBJ2-1|NA
TGTGCCTGGGGGAGGGGGGGGTCCTTCAATGAGCAGTTCTTC
CAWGRGGSFNEQFF
>NA|TRBV28|TRBJ1-6|NA
TGTGCCAGCACCGCCGGCTGGACAAGAAATTCACCCCTCCACTTT
CASTAGWTRNSPLHF
>NA|TRBV5-6|TRBJ1-1|NA
TGTGCCAGCAGCTTCAATGGGCCTGAAGCTTTCTTT
CASSFNGPEAFF
>NA|TRBV25-1|TRBJ1-6|NA
TGTGCCAGCAGGGAGCCGGGGGAGGGATCACCCCTCCACTTT
CASREPGEGSPLHF
>NA|TRBV7-9|TRBJ1-2|NA
TGTGCCAGCAGCCCCGTGTTGGAGGGGAATGGCTACACCTTC
CASSPVLEGNGYTF
>NA|TRBV11-2|TRBJ2-7|TRBD2
TGTGCCAGCAGCGACGGACTAGCGGGGGGGCCGGTCTACGAGCAGTACTTC
CASSDGLAGGPVYEQYF
>NA|TRBV12-1|TRBJ2-2|NA
NA
CASSPDRGLPGSCFF
>NA|TRBV28|TRBJ2-1|TRBD2
TGTGCCAGCAGTCAAAGCGGGGGGGACTGGTTCTTC
CASSQSGGDWFF
>NA|TRBV7-2|TRBJ2-1|TRBD2
TGTGCCAGCAGCTTGAGCGGGGGCCACTACAATGAGCAGTTCTTC
CASSLSGGHYNEQFF
>NA|TRBV5-1|TRBJ1-5|NA
TGCGCCAGCAGCCCCAACGGGTTAGGTAGCAATCAGCCCCAGCATTTT
CASSPNGLGSNQPQHF
>NA|TRBV3-1/TRBV3-2|TRBJ2-7|TRBD2
TGTGCCAGCAGCCAAGAGGGACTAGCGGGGGCGATCTCCTACGAGCAGTACTTC
CASSQEGLAGAISYEQYF
>NA|TRBV9|TRBJ2-1|TRBD1
TGTGCCAGCAGCTCGGACAGGGGCTCCTACAATGAGCAGTTCTTC
CASSSDRGSYNEQFF
>NA|TRBV21-1|TRBJ2-1|NA
TGTGCCAGCAGCAAAGGGCTAGCGGGGGGGCTATCCTACAATGAGCAGTTCTTC
CASSKGLAGGLSYNEQFF
>NA|TRBV10-1|TRBJ1-5|TRBD1
TGCGCCAGCAGTGTGGACAGGGTCGATCAGCCCCAGCATTTT
CASSVDRVDQPQHF
>NA|TRBV14|TRBJ1-4|NA
TGTGCCAGCAGCCAAGAAAGAGCGTCGGGACTGGTTAATGAAAAACTGTTTTTT
CASSQERASGLVNEKLFF
>NA|TRBV4-1|TRBJ2-2|TRBD1
TGCGCCAGCAGCCAAGTAGGACAGGGGGGTACCGGGGAGCTGTTTTTT
CASSQVGQGGTGELFF
>NA|TRBV30|TRBJ1-2|NA
TGTGCCTGGAGTGTACTTTCAGGGTACGGCTACACCTTC
CAWSVLSGYGYTF
>NA|TRBV6-5|TRBJ2-5|NA
TGTGCCGTGTGGGACTTGCCCCATGAGACCCAGTACTTC
CAVWDLPHETQYF